The 20 T cell receptor beta chains in this list originate from one sample, sequenced in a study of T cell clonotyping in hematopoietic cell transplantation. This sample's time point: recipient sample about 28 days before transplant, after cytoreduction. Clones were sequenced by immunoSEQ multiplex PCR, and TCRdb holds only the in-frame ones, with some missing. Of about 20,000 clones listed, 85% to 90% are singletons. The material was peripheral blood mononuclear cells, obtained before stem cell transplant. The source is a man aged 18 to 29 with biphenotypic leukemia. Some clones in this sample may be carry-over from other donors' samples.

This clone is a singleton in its sample. This chain connects TRBV7-9 to TRBJ1-2, with D hard to call. Germline CDR1 is SEHNR and CDR2 is FQNEAQ (reference sequence). Trimming shortened V by 2 bases and J by 2 bases, and 12 bases separated the two germline ends. The CDR3 totals 15 residues. DNA of the CDR3: TGTGCCAGCAGCTTATCAATGGCGACAAACTATGGCTACACCTTC. As protein: CASSLSMATNYGYTF.

The rearrangement uses TRBV9 and TRBJ1-5, with a weak D call TRBD1 (5 bases). Trimming pared 0 bases from V and 4 bases from J, leaving 11 bases between. This CDR3 is 15 amino acids long. Looked up from germline, CDR1 is SGDLS and CDR2 is YYNGEE. The CDR3 DNA sequence: TGTGCCAGCAGCGTAGGCGGGGGACTTAATCAGCCCCAGCATTTT. Its protein product is CASSVGGGLNQPQHF.

J is TRBJ2-1 and V is TRBV30; 11 bases fit TRBD1. The V and J ends lost 2 bases and 4 bases, in that order; junction bases with no gene match: 4. The CDR3 has 15 residues. Germline lookup yields CDR1 GTSNPN and CDR2 SVGIG (reference sequence). Written as DNA, the CDR3 is TGTGCCTGGAGTCCCGGGACAGGGGGGTACAATGAGCAGTTCTTC. This codes for CAWSPGTGGYNEQFF. Variable domain in full (rest from reference TRBV30 and TRBJ2-1): SQTIHQWPATLVQPVGSPLSLECTVEGTSNPNLYWYRQAAGRGLQLLFYSVGIGQISSEVPQNLSASRPQDRQFILSSKKLLLSDSGFYLCAWSPGTGGYNEQFFGPGTRLTVL.

The genes are TRBV5-1 and TRBJ2-3, with TRBD2 identical over 13 bases. This CDR3 region has 17 residues. Looked up from germline, CDR1 is SGHRS and CDR2 is YFSETQ. With 4 bases clipped from V and 4 bases from J, the junction kept 9 bases outside the gene matches. CDR3 in DNA: TGCGCCAGCAGCCCCGGACTAGCGGGAGCGGGAGCAGATACGCAGTATTTT. Translating it yields CASSPGLAGAGADTQYF.

The chain uses TRBV9 and TRBJ1-2; maybe TRBD1 (5 bases). V gave up 8 bases and J gave up 0 bases, with 14 bases separating them. Germline-derived CDR1 and CDR2 are SGDLS and YYNGEE. The CDR3 is made up of 14 amino acids. The CDR3 nucleotides read TGTGCCAGTTCCATGGGGGATACTAACTATGGCTACACCTTC. This gives the protein CASSMGDTNYGYTF.

This rearrangement joins TRBV19 to TRBJ2-6; D uncertain. Trimming shortened V by 7 bases and J by 0 bases, and 7 bases separated the two germline ends. Germline V gene lookup returns CDR1 LNHDA and CDR2 SQIVND (reference sequence). CDR3 size: 14 residues. The CDR3 coding sequence is TGTGCCAGTATGCAAAGCTCTGGGGCCAACGTCCTGACTTTC. This gives the protein CASMQSSGANVLTF.

The CDR3 protein is CASSQANLGFRNTEAFF. CDR3 sequence (DNA): TGCGCCAGCAGCCAAGCAAACCTAGGTTTTCGAAACACTGAAGCTTTCTTT. The chain employs TRBV4-1 and TRBJ1-1; D gene unclear. The CDR3 loop spans 17 amino acids. The V end was cut by 1 base, the J end by 2 bases, with 17 bases between. In germline, CDR1 is MGHRA, CDR2 YSYEKL.

In this sample, this clone turned up once. The V call is TRBV5-1, the J call TRBJ1-1, with D unresolved. The germline V gene encodes CDR1 SGHRS and CDR2 YFSETQ. The CDR3 totals 14 residues. The V end was cut by 5 bases, the J end by 1 base, with 12 bases between. CDR3: CASRSASGNTEAFF. The CDR3 coding sequence is TGCGCCAGCAGGAGCGCGTCAGGGAACACTGAAGCTTTCTTT.

This clone has a handful of counts. The chain links TRBV7-2 to TRBJ1-2, with TRBD1 as a possible D gene (6 bases). V was cut by 1 base and J by 7 bases, with 7 bases left in between. The germline V gene encodes CDR1 SGHTA and CDR2 FQGNSA. This CDR3 is built from 12 residues. The CDR3 reads CASSLDRAGYTF. CDR3 sequence (DNA): TGTGCCAGCAGCTTAGACAGGGCTGGCTACACCTTC.

V gene TRBV5-4 combines with J gene TRBJ1-2; D is possibly TRBD1 (6 bases). The CDR3 consists of 16 residues. From germline, CDR1 is SGHNT and CDR2 YYREEE (reference sequence). V was clipped by 4 bases and J by 7 bases, with 23 bases between them. CDR3 coding DNA: TGTGCCAGCAGCCGCCCGGGTTCGGGGGCTCCGGGTGGCTACACCTTC. Protein product: CASSRPGSGAPGGYTF.

This chain's CDR3 is CASSASPNYGYTF. The CDR3 DNA follows: TGTGCCAGCAGTGCCTCACCTAACTATGGCTACACCTTC. The rearrangement links TRBV6-5 to TRBJ1-2, with D hard to call. This CDR3 has 13 residues. The V end lost 5 bases, the J end lost 0 bases, and 7 bases lay between the germline ends. Germline CDR1 reads MNHEY; CDR2 reads SVGAGI.

The chain combines TRBV2 with TRBJ2-7; D is possibly TRBD1 or TRBD2 (5 bases each). The CDR3 loop spans 13 amino acids. Germline CDR1 is SNHLY and CDR2 is FYNNEI. V was cut by 8 bases and J by 1 base, with 12 bases left in between. The CDR3 DNA reads TGTGCCAGCGGGGGACGGCCGTCCTACGAGCAGTACTTC. This translates into CASGGRPSYEQYF.

The chain couples TRBV4-1 to TRBJ2-7; D is unclear. The V gene's germline CDR1 is MGHRA and CDR2 YSYEKL. With 1 base removed from V and 3 bases from J, the gap between germline ends came to 10 bases. This CDR3 region has 14 residues. The CDR3 DNA is TGCGCCAGCAGCCAAGTTGGGGTAAGCTACGAGCAGTACTTC. Its translation is CASSQVGVSYEQYF.

The V and J genes are TRBV7-6 and TRBJ1-6, with 10 bases identical to TRBD1. CDR3 length: 20 residues. Germline V gene data show CDR1 as SGHVS and CDR2 as FNYEAQ. Germline trimming cut 2 bases from V and 0 bases from J; bases unmatched to any gene: 10. The CDR3 coding sequence is TGTGCCAGCAGCTTACTCCCGGGACAGGGGATCGGCTCCTATAATTCACCCCTCCACTTT. This gives the protein CASSLLPGQGIGSYNSPLHF.

The V and J genes are TRBV6-5 and TRBJ2-7; D possibly corresponds to TRBD1 (5 bases). This CDR3 region has 16 residues. In germline, CDR1 is MNHEY, CDR2 SVGAGI. V shed 4 bases and J shed 1 base, with 17 bases lying between them. The CDR3 sequence: CASSSPRRDTSYEQYF. DNA for the CDR3: TGTGCCAGCAGTTCCCCCCGCAGGGATACATCCTACGAGCAGTACTTC.

This sequence joins TRBV10-3 and TRBJ1-3; the D gene is possibly TRBD1 (6 bases). Trimming shortened V by 10 bases and J by 7 bases, and 11 bases separated the two germline ends. This CDR3 spans 11 amino acids. Germline assignment: CDR1 ENHRY and CDR2 SYGVKD. CDR3 protein: CATAGANTIYF. CDR3 sequence (DNA): TGTGCCACCGCGGGGGCGAACACCATATATTTT.

The table lists this clone with a count of one. The CDR3 DNA follows: TGTGCCAGCAGCCCCCCCCGGGCAGGGGACAATGAGCAGTTCTTC. Translation gives CASSPPRAGDNEQFF. The gene calls are TRBV11-2 and TRBJ2-1, with a possible D match to TRBD1 (6 bases). Germline values: CDR1 SGHAT, CDR2 FQNNGV. V lost 5 bases and J 5 bases, leaving 16 bases between the germline ends. The CDR3 covers 15 residues.

CDR3 in DNA: TGTGCCAGCGGGGTCGGGGGGGACTACGAGCAGTACTTC. Translated, it gives CASGVGGDYEQYF. V and J are TRBV5-4 and TRBJ2-7; TRBD2 matches at 8 bases. With 7 bases clipped from V and 3 bases from J, the junction kept 6 bases outside the gene matches. Germline assignment: CDR1 SGHNT and CDR2 YYREEE (reference sequence). The CDR3 consists of 13 residues.

This clone was seen only once. This chain uses TRBV30 with TRBJ1-2; 7 nucleotides align to TRBD1. V was pared by 4 bases and J by 2 bases, with 7 bases of the junction left unmatched. Germline values: CDR1 GTSNPN, CDR2 SVGIG (reference sequence). There are 14 residues in the CDR3. CDR3: CAWNEGAGNYGYTF. Written as DNA, the CDR3 is TGTGCCTGGAATGAGGGGGCAGGAAACTATGGCTACACCTTC.

The gene calls are TRBV20-1 and TRBJ1-2, with D possibly TRBD1 on 5 matching bases. Trimming pared 8 bases from V and 7 bases from J, leaving 11 bases between. The CDR3 loop spans 10 amino acids. Germline CDR1 is DFQATT and CDR2 is SNEGSKA (reference sequence). The CDR3 DNA reads as TGCAGTACCCGGGGGTCTGGCTACACCTTC. Translated: CSTRGSGYTF.